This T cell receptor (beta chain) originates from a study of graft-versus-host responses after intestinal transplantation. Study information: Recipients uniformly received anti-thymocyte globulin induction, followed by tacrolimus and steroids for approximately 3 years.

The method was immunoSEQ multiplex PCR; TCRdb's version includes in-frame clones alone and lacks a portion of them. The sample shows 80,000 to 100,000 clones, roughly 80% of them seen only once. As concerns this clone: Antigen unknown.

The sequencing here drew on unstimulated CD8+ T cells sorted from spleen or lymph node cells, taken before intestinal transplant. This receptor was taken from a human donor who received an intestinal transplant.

The CDR3 reads CASSIGTGDGYTF. CDR3 nucleotides: TGTGCCAGTAGTATAGGGACAGGGGATGGCTACACCTTC. This sequence joins TRBV19 and TRBJ1-2; 9 positions match TRBD1. This CDR3 contains 13 residues. Trimming took 1 base from V and 6 from J; bases not matched to a gene: 0. Germline lookup yields CDR1 LNHDA and CDR2 SQIVND (reference sequence).